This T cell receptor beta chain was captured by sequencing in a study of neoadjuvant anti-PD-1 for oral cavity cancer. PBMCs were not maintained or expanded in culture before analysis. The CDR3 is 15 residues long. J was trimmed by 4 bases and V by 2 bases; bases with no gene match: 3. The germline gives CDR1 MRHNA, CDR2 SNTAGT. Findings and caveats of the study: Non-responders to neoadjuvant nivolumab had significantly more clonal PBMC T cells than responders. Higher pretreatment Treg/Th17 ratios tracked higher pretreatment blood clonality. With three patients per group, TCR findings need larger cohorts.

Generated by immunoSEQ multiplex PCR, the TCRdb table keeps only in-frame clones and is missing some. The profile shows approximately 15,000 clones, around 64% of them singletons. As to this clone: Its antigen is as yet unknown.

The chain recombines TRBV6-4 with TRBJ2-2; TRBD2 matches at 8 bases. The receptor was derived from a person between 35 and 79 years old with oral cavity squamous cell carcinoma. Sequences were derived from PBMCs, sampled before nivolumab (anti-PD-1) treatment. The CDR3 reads CASSDGLAGTGELFF. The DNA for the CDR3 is TGTGCCAGCAGTGACGGGCTAGCGGGCACCGGGGAGCTGTTTTTT.